This record looks at one TCR beta chain sequence and its context. Its antigen is currently unknown. This specimen belongs to a study of shared clonotypes between healthy human individuals. Donors comprised healthy HIV-negative adults lacking recent acute infections or vaccinations. A CD45RA+ naive subset and a CD45RA-negative memory subset were split from CD4+ cells. Per germline, CDR1 SGHTA and CDR2 FQGNSA. The CDR3 covers 14 residues. V lost 5 bases to trimming and J lost 7 bases, with 14 bases between them. General study points: Naive subsets, compared against memory subsets, generally had larger estimated richness values.

Using about 220 ng DNA, tens of thousands of T cell genomes, the sorted-subset replicate PCRs were run. Data came from immunoSEQ multiplex PCR; TCRdb stores just in-frame clones and leaves some out. This table has about 2.3 million clones, about 92% appearing once. The genes are TRBV7-2 and TRBJ1-4; tentatively, D is TRBD1 (5 bases). Sequencing was done on a sample of naive CD4+ T cells from PBMCs. Subset described: CD45RA+ positively selected. The TCR was taken from a man younger than 30 in good health. Some clones in this sample may be carry-over from other donors' samples. CDR3 amino acids: CASSRGGVSEKLFF. CDR3 DNA sequence: TGTGCCAGCAGCCGGGGGGGAGTTAGTGAAAAACTGTTTTTT.